Listed below are T cell receptor beta chains from one sample, sequenced in a study of blood T cell repertoires in COVID-19. TCRdb's copy holds only in-frame clones and misses some; the assay was immunoSEQ multiplex PCR. The sample contains under 350,000 clones, under 90% of which appear only once. The sample was peripheral blood. The receptors were gathered from a woman between 45 and 60 years old who had recovered from COVID-19. Each CDR3 is given with its conserved first and last residue. Each record gives: CDR3 protein, CDR3 DNA, J gene, clone size, D gene, V gene. A D gene is named only where the DNA matches it firmly. Some rows have no size entry. The others give once, few or many, or a class for an expanded clone.

CASSRAEGAQYF	TGTGCCAGCAGCCGGGCCGAGGGGGCCCAGTACTTC	TRBJ2-5	-	-	TRBV7-9
CASSEQGASTGELFF	TGTGCCAGCAGTGAACAGGGGGCGAGCACCGGGGAGCTGTTTTTT	TRBJ2-2	few	TRBD1	TRBV6-1
CASSLRLEETQYF	TGTGCCAGCAGCTTGCGTCTTGAAGAGACCCAGTACTTC	TRBJ2-5	-	-	TRBV7-9
CASSTATSGSTDTQYF	TGTGCCAGCAGCACCGCGACTAGCGGTAGCACAGATACGCAGTATTTT	TRBJ2-3	-	TRBD2	TRBV28
CSVGETGQPQHF	TGCAGCGTGGGGGAGACAGGACAGCCCCAGCATTTT	TRBJ1-5	-	-	TRBV29-1
CASSMRQGLGQPQHF	TGTGCCAGCAGCATGCGACAGGGGCTTGGTCAGCCCCAGCATTTT	TRBJ1-5	once	TRBD1	TRBV6-2/TRBV6-3
CASSLTRELFF	TGTGCCAGCAGTTTGACTAGGGAGCTGTTTTTT	TRBJ2-2	-	-	TRBV28
CASSPGQGFMNTEAFF	TGTGCCAGCAGCCCAGGACAGGGCTTTATGAACACTGAAGCTTTCTTT	TRBJ1-1	-	TRBD1	TRBV7-8
CASSLFGTDLNEKLFF	TGTGCCAGCAGCTTATTCGGGACAGATCTTAATGAAAAACTGTTTTTT	TRBJ1-4	-	TRBD1	TRBV7-2
CASSPPGGGDTEAFF	TGTGCCAGCTCACCACCGGGAGGGGGAGACACTGAAGCTTTCTTT	TRBJ1-1	-	-	TRBV18
CASSPITANYGYTF	TGTGCCAGCTCACCAATAACAGCTAACTATGGCTACACCTTC	TRBJ1-2	-	-	TRBV18
CASSLRQGGGPGSPLHF	TGTGCCAGCAGTCTCAGACAGGGAGGAGGGCCAGGCTCACCCCTCCACTTT	TRBJ1-6	once	TRBD1	TRBV27
CASSRPLAGGVYEQYF	TGTGCCAGCAGCCGACCTCTAGCGGGAGGCGTCTACGAGCAGTACTTC	TRBJ2-7	-	TRBD2	TRBV27
CASSALAGETQYF	TGTGCCAGCAGTGCCCTAGCCGGGGAGACCCAGTACTTC	TRBJ2-5	-	-	TRBV27
CASSPTGGGETQYF	TGTGCCAGCTCACCGACAGGGGGAGGAGAGACCCAGTACTTC	TRBJ2-5	-	TRBD1	TRBV18
CASSLRTRGPYEQYF	TGTGCCAGCAGTTTGCGGACTAGAGGACCCTACGAGCAGTACTTC	TRBJ2-7	-	TRBD2	TRBV27
CSVGERNTEAFF	TGCAGCGTTGGGGAGAGGAACACTGAAGCTTTCTTT	TRBJ1-1	-	-	TRBV29-1
CASSLRRRGATDTQYF	TGTGCCAGCAGCTTACGTCGGCGGGGGGCTACAGATACGCAGTATTTT	TRBJ2-3	-	TRBD2	TRBV7-2
CASTRRGTGRDTQYF	TGTGCCAGCACCCGTAGGGGGACAGGGAGGGATACGCAGTATTTT	TRBJ2-3	-	TRBD1	TRBV9
CASSSLPRAINYGYTF	TGTGCCAGCAGCTCACTTCCGAGGGCTATTAACTATGGCTACACCTTC	TRBJ1-2	-	-	TRBV11-2
CASRRTGGYEQYF	TGTGCCAGCAGGCGGACAGGGGGTTACGAGCAGTACTTC	TRBJ2-7	-	TRBD1	TRBV7-8
CASSDRGVTGTQYF	TGTGCCAGCAGTGACCGTGGCGTGACGGGGACCCAGTACTTC	TRBJ2-5	-	-	TRBV2
CASSAGTSSYEQYF	TGTGCCAGCAGTGCCGGGACATCCTCCTACGAGCAGTACTTC	TRBJ2-7	-	-	TRBV28
CASSLGGSGFSYEQYF	TGTGCCAGCAGCTTAGGAGGTAGCGGGTTCTCCTACGAGCAGTACTTC	TRBJ2-7	-	TRBD2	TRBV7-2
CASIAGGGYEQYF	TGTGCCAGCATAGCGGGAGGAGGATACGAGCAGTACTTC	TRBJ2-7	-	TRBD2	TRBV6-5
CASSLEQGARNTIYF	TGTGCCAGCAGCTTGGAACAGGGGGCACGAAACACCATATATTTT	TRBJ1-3	-	TRBD1	TRBV5-4
CASSTGTGEGNTF	TGCGCCAGCAGCACGGGCACAGGGGAAGGCAACACCTTC	TRBJ1-2	-	TRBD1	TRBV5-1
CASSFFLGSGYTF	TGTGCCAGCAGTTTTTTTCTGGGGAGTGGCTACACCTTC	TRBJ1-2	-	-	TRBV27
CASSTPGGLPLHF	TGTGCCAGCAGCACTCCGGGGGGGCTCCCCCTCCACTTT	TRBJ1-6	-	-	TRBV28
CASRSHYNEQFF	TGTGCCAGCAGGTCACACTACAATGAGCAGTTCTTC	TRBJ2-1	-	-	TRBV21-1
CASSLGQGGSYNEQFF	TGTGCCAGCAGCTTGGGACAGGGAGGGTCCTACAATGAGCAGTTCTTC	TRBJ2-1	-	TRBD1	TRBV7-3
CASRGVSGTSGSHEQFF	TGTGCCAGCAGGGGAGTTTCCGGGACTAGCGGGAGTCATGAGCAGTTCTTC	TRBJ2-1	-	TRBD2	TRBV25-1
CASSIGENTEAFF	TGTGCCAGCAGTATAGGGGAGAACACTGAAGCTTTCTTT	TRBJ1-1	-	-	TRBV2
CASTPDNLRTEAFF	TGTGCCAGCACCCCGGACAACTTAAGGACTGAAGCTTTCTTT	TRBJ1-1	-	-	TRBV11-1
CASSLVGGDSSGNTIYF	TGTGCCAGTAGCTTAGTTGGGGGCGACAGCTCTGGAAACACCATATATTTT	TRBJ1-3	once	-	TRBV7-9
CASSRLGGTDTQYF	TGTGCCAGCAGCCGCCTAGGAGGCACAGATACGCAGTATTTT	TRBJ2-3	-	-	TRBV5-6
CASSQDRGREPYNEQFF	TGTGCCAGCAGCCAAGATAGGGGGAGGGAACCCTACAATGAGCAGTTCTTC	TRBJ2-1	-	-	TRBV3-1/TRBV3-2
CASSLGGPNTGELFF	TGTGCCAGCAGCTTAGGAGGGCCGAACACCGGGGAGCTGTTTTTT	TRBJ2-2	once	-	TRBV7-7
CATSDFTLAGGAAGELFF	TGTGCCACCAGTGATTTTACCCTAGCGGGGGGGGCCGCCGGGGAGCTGTTTTTT	TRBJ2-2	-	TRBD2	TRBV24-1
CASSIRETQYF	TGTGCCAGTAGTATACGGGAGACCCAGTACTTC	TRBJ2-5	-	-	TRBV19
CASSLLGRADQPQHF	TGTGCCAGCAGTCTCCTTGGAAGAGCGGATCAGCCCCAGCATTTT	TRBJ1-5	-	-	TRBV27